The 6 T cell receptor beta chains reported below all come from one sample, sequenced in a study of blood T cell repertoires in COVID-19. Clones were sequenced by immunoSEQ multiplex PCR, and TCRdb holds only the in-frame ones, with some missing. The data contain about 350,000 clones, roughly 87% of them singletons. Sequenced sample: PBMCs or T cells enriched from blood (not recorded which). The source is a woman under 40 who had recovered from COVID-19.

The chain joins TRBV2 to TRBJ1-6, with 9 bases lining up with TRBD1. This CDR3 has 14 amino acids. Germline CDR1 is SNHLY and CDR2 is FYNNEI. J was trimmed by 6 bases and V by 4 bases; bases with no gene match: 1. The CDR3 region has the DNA TGTGCCAGCAGTGCGGACAGGGGTAATTCACCCCTCCACTTT. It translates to CASSADRGNSPLHF.

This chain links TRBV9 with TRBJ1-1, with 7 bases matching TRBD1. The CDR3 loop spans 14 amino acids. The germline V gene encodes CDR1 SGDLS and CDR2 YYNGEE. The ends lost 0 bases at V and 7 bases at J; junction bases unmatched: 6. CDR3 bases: TGTGCCAGCAGCGTAGGACAGGGTGGAAATGAAGCTTTCTTT. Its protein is CASSVGQGGNEAFF.

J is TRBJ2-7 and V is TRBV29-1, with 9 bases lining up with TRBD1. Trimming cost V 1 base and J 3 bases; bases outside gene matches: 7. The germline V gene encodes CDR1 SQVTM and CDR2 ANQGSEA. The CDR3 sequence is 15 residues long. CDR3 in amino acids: CSVEAGQGSFYEQYF. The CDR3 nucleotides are TGCAGCGTTGAAGCGGGACAGGGAAGCTTCTACGAGCAGTACTTC.

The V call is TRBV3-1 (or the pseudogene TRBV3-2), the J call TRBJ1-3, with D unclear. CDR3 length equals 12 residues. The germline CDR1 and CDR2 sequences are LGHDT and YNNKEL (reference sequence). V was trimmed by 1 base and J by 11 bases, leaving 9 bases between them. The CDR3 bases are TGTGCCAGCAGCCAAGTCGGCCAGGCCATATATTTT. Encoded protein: CASSQVGQAIYF.

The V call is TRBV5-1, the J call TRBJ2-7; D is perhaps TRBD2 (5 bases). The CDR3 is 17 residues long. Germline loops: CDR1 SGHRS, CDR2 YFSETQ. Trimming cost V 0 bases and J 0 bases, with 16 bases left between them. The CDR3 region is CASSLGAGSDPSYEQYF. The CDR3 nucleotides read TGCGCCAGCAGCTTGGGGGCTGGGAGCGACCCCTCCTACGAGCAGTACTTC.

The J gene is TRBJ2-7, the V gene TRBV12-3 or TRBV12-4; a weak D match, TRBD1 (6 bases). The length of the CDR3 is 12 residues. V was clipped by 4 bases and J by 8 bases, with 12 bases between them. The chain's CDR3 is CASSSQGTQQYF. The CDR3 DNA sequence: TGTGCCAGCAGTTCACAGGGAACCCAGCAGTACTTC.